The 2 T cell receptor beta chains in this list originate from one sample, sequenced in a study of glioma-infiltrating T cells after dendritic cell vaccination. TCRdb keeps only in-frame clones here, not all; method: immunoSEQ multiplex PCR. The table lists over 65,000 clones, 85% of them singletons, with 8.5% in the top ten. Time point reported: after dendritic cell vaccination, including at tumor progression/relapse. This specimen was blood, taken after dendritic cell vaccination. These TCRs come from a human donor with glioblastoma.

The chain employs TRBV6-5 and TRBJ1-5; no firm D call. Trimming took 0 bases from V and 5 from J, leaving 8 bases between them. The germline gives CDR1 MNHEY, CDR2 SVGAGI. The CDR3 extends over 14 amino acids. The CDR3 protein is CASSYSSQYQPQHF. The CDR3 nucleotides read TGTGCCAGCAGTTACTCCTCACAATATCAGCCCCAGCATTTT.

The chain joins TRBV4-1 to TRBJ2-1; 14 nucleotides line up with TRBD2. The CDR3 runs 17 residues. CDR1 and CDR2 (germline): MGHRA, YSYEKL. V lost 3 bases, J lost 2 bases, and 3 bases stayed unmatched. DNA for the CDR3: TGCGCCAGCAGCCAGGGGGGACTAGCGGGAGCCTACAATGAGCAGTTCTTC. Protein: CASSQGGLAGAYNEQFF.